What follows describes a single T cell receptor (beta chain). Trimming stripped 1 base from V and 7 bases from J, with 7 bases between. Germline lookup yields CDR1 MNHNS and CDR2 SASEGT. The CDR3 is 12 residues long. This record comes from a study of T cell responses to AZD1222 COVID-19 vaccine. Analysis merged second doses at about 4 or about 12 weeks. Libraries were prepared by immunoSEQ multiplex PCR; TCRdb keeps only in-frame clonotypes and omits some of them. Among about 140,000 clones listed, about 92% were seen once. Sequencing used peripheral blood, obtained 28 days after the second AZD1222 dose. The receptor comes from an adult who received the AZD1222 COVID-19 vaccine. The genes are TRBV6-1 and TRBJ1-2; D possibly corresponds to TRBD1 (6 bases). The CDR3, as DNA: TGTGCCAGCAGTGAAGTAGGGGGTGGCTACACCTTC. Translation: CASSEVGGGYTF.